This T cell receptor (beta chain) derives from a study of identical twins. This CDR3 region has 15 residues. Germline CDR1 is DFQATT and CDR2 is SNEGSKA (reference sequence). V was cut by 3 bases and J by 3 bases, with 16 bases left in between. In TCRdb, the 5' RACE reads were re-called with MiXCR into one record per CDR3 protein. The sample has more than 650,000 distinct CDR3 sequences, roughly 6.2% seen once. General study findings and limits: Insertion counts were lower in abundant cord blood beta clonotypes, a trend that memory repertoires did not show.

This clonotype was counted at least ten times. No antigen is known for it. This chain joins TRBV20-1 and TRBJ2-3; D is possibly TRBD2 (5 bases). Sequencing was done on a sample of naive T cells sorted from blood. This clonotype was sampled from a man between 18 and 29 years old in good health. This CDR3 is CSASPSLGVTDTQYF. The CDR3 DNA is TGCAGTGCTAGCCCAAGTTTGGGAGTGACAGATACGCAGTATTTT.